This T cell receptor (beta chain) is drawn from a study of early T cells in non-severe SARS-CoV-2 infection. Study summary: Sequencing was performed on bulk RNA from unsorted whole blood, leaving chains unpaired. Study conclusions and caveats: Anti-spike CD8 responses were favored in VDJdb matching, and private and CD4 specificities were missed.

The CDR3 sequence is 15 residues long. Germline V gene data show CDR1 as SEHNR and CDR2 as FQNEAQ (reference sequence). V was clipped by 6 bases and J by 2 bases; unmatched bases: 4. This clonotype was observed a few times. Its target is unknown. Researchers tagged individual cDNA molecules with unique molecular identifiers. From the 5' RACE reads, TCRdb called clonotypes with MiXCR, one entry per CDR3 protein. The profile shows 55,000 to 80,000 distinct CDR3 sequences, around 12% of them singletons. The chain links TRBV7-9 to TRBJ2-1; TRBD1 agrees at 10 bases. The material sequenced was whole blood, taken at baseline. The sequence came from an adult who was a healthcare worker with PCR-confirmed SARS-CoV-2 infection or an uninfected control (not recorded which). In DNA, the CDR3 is TGTGCCAGCAGTTGGGACAGGGGAACCTACAATGAGCAGTTCTTC. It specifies CASSWDRGTYNEQFF.